Shown below are 6 T cell receptor beta chains from a single sample sequenced in a study of shared clonotypes between healthy human individuals. The assay was immunoSEQ multiplex PCR, and TCRdb's table has in-frame clones only and misses some. This table holds around 510,000 clones, approximately 94% found once. Material: naive CD4+ T cells sorted from blood. Subset given: CD45RA+ positively selected. The receptors were gathered from a woman aged 25 to 39 in good health.

In this sample, this clone turned up once. This chain connects TRBV5-1 to TRBJ1-1; the D gene is possibly TRBD1 (5 bases). The V end lost 0 bases, the J end lost 0 bases, and 9 bases lay between the germline ends. The CDR3 spans 15 residues. Germline CDR1 SGHRS, CDR2 YFSETQ. The CDR3 spells CASSLEGTLNTEAFF. DNA for the CDR3: TGCGCCAGCAGCTTGGAAGGGACCCTGAACACTGAAGCTTTCTTT.

This clone was seen a handful of times. The chain employs TRBV5-1 and TRBJ2-7; D gene ambiguous. Trimming stripped 0 bases from V and 0 bases from J, with 4 bases between. This CDR3 has 13 amino acids. Germline CDR1 SGHRS, CDR2 YFSETQ. CDR3 amino acids: CASSLDNSYEQYF. Here the CDR3 DNA reads TGCGCCAGCAGCTTGGACAACTCCTACGAGCAGTACTTC.

The chain employs TRBV5-4 and TRBJ2-3; 8 bases map to TRBD1. This CDR3 region has 16 residues. With V trimmed by 4 bases and J by 10 bases, 17 bases remained unmatched. CDR1 is SGHNT and CDR2 is YYREEE in the germline V gene (reference sequence). In DNA, the CDR3 is TGTGCCAGCAGCGGAAGGACAGGGCCCGGGTTAGGATCGCAGTATTTT. As protein: CASSGRTGPGLGSQYF.

This sequence joins TRBV6-5 and TRBJ1-1, with a possible D match to TRBD1 (6 bases). The V gene lost 2 bases and the J gene lost 4 bases, with 17 bases spanning the gap. This CDR3 is 16 amino acids long. CDR1 MNHEY and CDR2 SVGAGI come from the germline V gene. CDR3 protein: CASSYVGGPLGTEAFF. The CDR3 DNA follows: TGTGCCAGCAGTTACGTGGGGGGCCCCCTCGGCACTGAAGCTTTCTTT.

The V call is TRBV11-2, the J call TRBJ2-7; 10 positions match TRBD1. The CDR3 contains 14 residues. Germline loops: CDR1 SGHAT, CDR2 FQNNGV. V was clipped by 3 bases and J by 4 bases; unmatched bases: 3. The CDR3 DNA follows: TGTGCCAGCAGCTTCTTGGGACAGGGGTACGAGCAGTACTTC. This encodes CASSFLGQGYEQYF.

The rearrangement joins TRBV15 to TRBJ2-3; D is perhaps TRBD2 (5 bases). This CDR3 has 16 residues. Germline V lookup: CDR1 LNHNV, CDR2 YYDKDF (reference sequence). The V gene lost 5 bases and the J gene lost 0 bases, with 15 bases spanning the gap. The CDR3 here is CATSDSRGGSTDTQYF. The CDR3 DNA sequence: TGTGCCACCAGCGACTCCCGGGGTGGGAGCACAGATACGCAGTATTTT.